This T cell receptor beta chain was recorded in a study of T cell repertoires in cytomegalovirus infection. Study-wide context: Well-studied HLA-B-restricted epitopes and recently identified HLA-C-restricted epitopes of CMV were both used in the study. Public TCR beta signatures provided an indication of both CMV infection and a matching HLA type. General study points: Totalled public TCR beta family frequency picked out people who carried CMV plus the relevant HLA. The ex vivo response showed dominance by HLA-C-restricted CMV-specific TCR beta clonotypes.

Germline lookup yields CDR1 SQVTM and CDR2 ANQGSEA. The V end lost 1 base, the J end lost 2 bases, and 7 bases lay between the germline ends. This CDR3 has 13 amino acids. In regard to this clonotype: Its antigen is undetermined.

One entry per CDR3 protein results from TCRdb running MiXCR on the reads. The sample contains roughly 700,000 distinct CDR3 sequences, approximately 33% of which appear only once. The gene calls are TRBV29-1 and TRBJ2-3; D unresolved. The receptor was derived from a human donor in good health (CMV status not recorded). Some clones in this sample may be carry-over from other donors' samples. This material consisted of cultured PBMCs, taken from culture after CMV antigen stimulation. The CDR3 loop reads CSVEGVNTDTQYF. The CDR3 DNA follows: TGCAGCGTTGAAGGGGTAAACACAGATACGCAGTATTTT.